The TCR beta chain described here comes from a study of blood T cell repertoires in COVID-19. Looking at the study overall: Acute and convalescent COVID-19 samples came from the United States, Italy and Spain. The analysed material was cDNA or gDNA that came from T cells, B-cell-depleted T cells, or PBMCs.

Enrolled through a virtual design, the participants were between roughly 18 and 90 years of age and came from some 25 US areas. Categorization into cohorts depended on clinical history that participants reported. Data came from immunoSEQ multiplex PCR; TCRdb stores just in-frame clones and leaves some out. This repertoire shows roughly 170,000 clones, around four fifths found once; its top ten account for approximately 4%. Germline CDR1 reads SGHDT; CDR2 reads YYEEEE. The CDR3 contains 16 residues. V was trimmed by 4 bases and J by 2 bases, leaving 15 bases between them. Sequencing was carried out using PBMCs or T cells enriched from blood (not recorded which). The sequence was obtained from a woman between 50 and 59 years old in a cohort exposed to, infected with or recovered from COVID-19 (not recorded which). The V gene is TRBV5-6, the J gene TRBJ2-2; maybe TRBD2 (5 bases). Here the CDR3 DNA reads TGTGCCAGCAGCCTAGCAGGTTGGTCCAACACCGGGGAGCTGTTTTTT. Translating it yields CASSLAGWSNTGELFF. Based on the CDR3 plus reference TRBV5-6 and TRBJ2-2, the full variable domain is DAGVTQSPTHLIKTRGQQVTLRCSPKSGHDTVSWYQQALGQGPQFIFQYYEEEERQRGNFPDRFSGHQFPNYSSELNVNALLLGDSALYLCASSLAGWSNTGELFFGEGSRLTVL.